This T cell receptor beta chain stems from a study of OX40 agonist ivuxolimab in advanced cancers. The length of the CDR3 is 14 residues. Germline V gene sequence: CDR1 SGDLS, CDR2 YYNGEE. V was clipped by 4 bases and J by 4 bases; unmatched bases: 5. Concerning this clone itself: Its antigen is as yet unknown.

The repertoire was sequenced with immunoSEQ multiplex PCR; TCRdb's copy has only in-frame clones and lacks some. Of tens of thousands of clones in the sample, over 75% were seen once. Whole-study findings and limits: There were, on average, more expanded clones in CD8+ T cells than in CD4+.

The chain is built from TRBV9 and TRBJ1-1, with 9 bases lining up with TRBD1. The source of this sequence is an adult with an advanced solid tumor such as melanoma, head and neck, liver or kidney cancer. The sample here was CD4+ or CD8+ T cells sorted from blood, taken in a trial of the OX40 agonist ivuxolimab. The CDR3 sequence is CASSRQTGGTEAFF. The CDR3 DNA reads TGTGCCAGCAGCCGCCAGACAGGGGGCACTGAAGCTTTCTTT.